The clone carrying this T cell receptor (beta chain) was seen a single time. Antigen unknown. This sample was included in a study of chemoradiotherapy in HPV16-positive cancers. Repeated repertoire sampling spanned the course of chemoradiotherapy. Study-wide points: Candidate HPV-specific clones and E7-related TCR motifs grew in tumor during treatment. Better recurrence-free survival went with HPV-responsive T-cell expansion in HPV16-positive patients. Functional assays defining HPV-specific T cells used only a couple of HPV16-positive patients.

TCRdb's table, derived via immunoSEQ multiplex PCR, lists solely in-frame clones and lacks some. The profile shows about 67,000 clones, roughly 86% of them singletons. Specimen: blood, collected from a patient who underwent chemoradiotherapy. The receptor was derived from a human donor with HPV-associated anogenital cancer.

The CDR3 here is CASTSGQATDTQYF. CDR3 sequence (DNA): TGTGCCAGCACTTCGGGGCAGGCTACAGATACGCAGTATTTT. This chain joins TRBV9 and TRBJ2-3, with D perhaps TRBD1 or TRBD2 (5 bases each). Deletions cut 6 bases from V and 3 bases from J, with 14 bases between. The germline V gene encodes CDR1 SGDLS and CDR2 YYNGEE. CDR3 length equals 14 residues.